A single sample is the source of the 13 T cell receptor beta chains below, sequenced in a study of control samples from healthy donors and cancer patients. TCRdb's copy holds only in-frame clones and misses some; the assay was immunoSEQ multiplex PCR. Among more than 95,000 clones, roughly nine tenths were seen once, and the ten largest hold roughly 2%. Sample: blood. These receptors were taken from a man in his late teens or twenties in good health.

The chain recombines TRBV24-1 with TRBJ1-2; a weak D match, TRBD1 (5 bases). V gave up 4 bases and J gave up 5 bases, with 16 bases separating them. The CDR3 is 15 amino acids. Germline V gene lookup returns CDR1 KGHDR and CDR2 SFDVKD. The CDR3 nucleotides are TGTGCCACCAGTGACGCGGGACTGTTTGGGTATGGCTACACCTTC. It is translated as CATSDAGLFGYGYTF.

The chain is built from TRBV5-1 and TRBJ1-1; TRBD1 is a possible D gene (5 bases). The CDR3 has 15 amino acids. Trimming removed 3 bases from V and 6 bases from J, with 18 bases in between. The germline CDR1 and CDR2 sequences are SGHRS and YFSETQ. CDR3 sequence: CASSSGAGPGAEAFF. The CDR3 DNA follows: TGCGCCAGCAGCTCCGGAGCAGGGCCGGGGGCTGAAGCTTTCTTT.

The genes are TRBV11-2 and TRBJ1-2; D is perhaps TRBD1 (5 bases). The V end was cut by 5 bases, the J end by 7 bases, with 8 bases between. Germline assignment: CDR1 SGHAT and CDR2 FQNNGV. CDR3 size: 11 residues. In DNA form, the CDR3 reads TGTGCCAGCAGCCCGGGACTTGGCTACACCTTC. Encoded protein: CASSPGLGYTF.

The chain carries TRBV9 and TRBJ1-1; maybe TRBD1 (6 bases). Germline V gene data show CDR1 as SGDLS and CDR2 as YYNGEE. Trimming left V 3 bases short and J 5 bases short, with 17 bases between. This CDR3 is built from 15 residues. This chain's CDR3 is CASSARLQGWTEAFF. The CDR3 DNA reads TGTGCCAGCAGCGCCAGATTACAGGGTTGGACTGAAGCTTTCTTT.

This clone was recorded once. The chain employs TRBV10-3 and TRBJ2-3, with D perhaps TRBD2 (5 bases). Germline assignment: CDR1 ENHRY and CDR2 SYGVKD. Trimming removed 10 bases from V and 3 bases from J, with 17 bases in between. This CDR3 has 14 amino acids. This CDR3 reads CATTASEVTDTQYF. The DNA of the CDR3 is TGTGCCACTACGGCCTCGGAGGTAACAGATACGCAGTATTTT.

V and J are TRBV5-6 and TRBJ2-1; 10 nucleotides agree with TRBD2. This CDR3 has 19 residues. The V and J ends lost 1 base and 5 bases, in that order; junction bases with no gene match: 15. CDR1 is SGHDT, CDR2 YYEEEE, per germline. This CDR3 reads CASSLFLAGAGVGDNEQFF. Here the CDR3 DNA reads TGTGCCAGCAGCTTGTTCCTAGCGGGAGCTGGGGTGGGGGACAATGAGCAGTTCTTC. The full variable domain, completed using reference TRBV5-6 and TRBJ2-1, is DAGVTQSPTHLIKTRGQQVTLRCSPKSGHDTVSWYQQALGQGPQFIFQYYEEEERQRGNFPDRFSGHQFPNYSSELNVNALLLGDSALYLCASSLFLAGAGVGDNEQFFGPGTRLTVL.

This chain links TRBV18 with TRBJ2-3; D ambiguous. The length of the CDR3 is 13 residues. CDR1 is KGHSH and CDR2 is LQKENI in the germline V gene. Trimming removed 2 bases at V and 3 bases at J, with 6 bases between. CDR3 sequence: CASSPRPTDTQYF. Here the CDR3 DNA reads TGTGCCAGCTCACCAAGGCCTACAGATACGCAGTATTTT.

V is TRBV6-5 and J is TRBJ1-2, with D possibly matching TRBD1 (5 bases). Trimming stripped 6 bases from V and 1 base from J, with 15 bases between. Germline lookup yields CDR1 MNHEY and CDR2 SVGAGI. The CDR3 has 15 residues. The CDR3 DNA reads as TGTGCCAGCAGGGACATTACGAGGGATAACTATGGCTACACCTTC. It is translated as CASRDITRDNYGYTF.

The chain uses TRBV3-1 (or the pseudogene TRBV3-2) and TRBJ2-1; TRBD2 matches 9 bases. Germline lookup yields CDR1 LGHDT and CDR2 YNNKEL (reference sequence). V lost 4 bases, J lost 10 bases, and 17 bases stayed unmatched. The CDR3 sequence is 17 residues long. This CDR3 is CASSPHRRLADFREQFF. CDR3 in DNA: TGTGCCAGCAGCCCACACCGACGACTAGCGGATTTTAGGGAGCAGTTCTTC.

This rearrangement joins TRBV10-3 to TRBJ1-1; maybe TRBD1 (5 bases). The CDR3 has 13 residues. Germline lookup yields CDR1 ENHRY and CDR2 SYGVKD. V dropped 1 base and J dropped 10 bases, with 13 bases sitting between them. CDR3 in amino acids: CAISEYGTRGAFF. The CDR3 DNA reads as TGTGCCATCAGTGAGTATGGGACTCGTGGAGCTTTCTTT.

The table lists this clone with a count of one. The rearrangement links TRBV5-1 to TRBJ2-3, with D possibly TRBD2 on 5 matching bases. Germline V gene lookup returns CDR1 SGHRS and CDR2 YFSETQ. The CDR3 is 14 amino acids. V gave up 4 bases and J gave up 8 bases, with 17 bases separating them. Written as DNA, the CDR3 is TGCGCCAGCAGCCCTTCGAGAGGGTCAGTTACGCAGTATTTT. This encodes CASSPSRGSVTQYF.

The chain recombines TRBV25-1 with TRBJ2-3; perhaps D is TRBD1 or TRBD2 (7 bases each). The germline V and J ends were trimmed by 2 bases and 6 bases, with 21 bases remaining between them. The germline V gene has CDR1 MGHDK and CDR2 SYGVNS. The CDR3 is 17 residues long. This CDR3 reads CASSEKGAGAPGDTQYF. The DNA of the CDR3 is TGTGCCAGCAGTGAAAAGGGGGCGGGAGCCCCGGGCGATACGCAGTATTTT.

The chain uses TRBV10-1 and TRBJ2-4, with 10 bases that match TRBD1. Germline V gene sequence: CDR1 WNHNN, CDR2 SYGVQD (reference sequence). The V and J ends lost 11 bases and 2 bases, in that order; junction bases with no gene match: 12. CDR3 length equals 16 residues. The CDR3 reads CARQNDRGRPKNIQYF. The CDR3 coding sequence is TGCGCCCGTCAAAACGACAGGGGGCGGCCCAAAAACATTCAGTACTTC.